This T cell receptor (beta chain) was sequenced for a study of blood T cell repertoires in COVID-19. The CDR3 covers 12 residues. V was cut by 5 bases and J by 7 bases, with 11 bases left in between. The germline gives CDR1 LNHDA, CDR2 SQIVND (reference sequence). Profiling relied on immunoSEQ multiplex PCR, and the TCRdb table lists in-frame clones only, not all of them. Of a few hundred thousand clones listed, around 92% are singletons. The rearrangement links TRBV19 to TRBJ2-5, with D uncertain. This TCR was recovered from a woman aged 30 to 39 who had recovered from COVID-19. Sequenced: PBMCs or T cells enriched from blood (not recorded which). The CDR3 nucleotides are TGTGCCAGTAGTCCTCCCAGTGGGACCCAGTACTTC. Its translation: CASSPPSGTQYF.